This T cell receptor (beta chain) derives from a study of ipilimumab plus nivolumab after autologous stem cell transplantation. Study in general: Typical patient got a handful of ipilimumab doses and about eight nivolumab doses (median). The DLBCL cohort had primary refractory and relapsed disease, with 18-month progression-free survival of roughly 86% and 30%. General study points: The authors say TCR, Treg and microbiome findings warrant further study.

Using immunoSEQ multiplex PCR, the repertoire was profiled, and TCRdb retains in-frame clones only, with some absent. This table has about 83,000 clones, approximately 86% appearing once. Of note for this clone: The target antigen is unknown.

CDR1 is MNHNS and CDR2 is SASEGT in the germline V gene. The ends were cut back, 4 bases at V and 3 bases at J, with 15 bases in the middle. The CDR3 contains 15 residues. This sequence joins TRBV6-1 and TRBJ1-1; tentative D call: TRBD1 (5 bases). Sample: PBMCs, taken in a trial of ipilimumab plus nivolumab as post-transplant consolidation. The sequence derives from a male donor with diffuse large B-cell lymphoma. DNA for the CDR3: TGTGCCAGCAGTGCCGGTCCGCAGGGATACACTGAAGCTTTCTTT. As protein: CASSAGPQGYTEAFF.